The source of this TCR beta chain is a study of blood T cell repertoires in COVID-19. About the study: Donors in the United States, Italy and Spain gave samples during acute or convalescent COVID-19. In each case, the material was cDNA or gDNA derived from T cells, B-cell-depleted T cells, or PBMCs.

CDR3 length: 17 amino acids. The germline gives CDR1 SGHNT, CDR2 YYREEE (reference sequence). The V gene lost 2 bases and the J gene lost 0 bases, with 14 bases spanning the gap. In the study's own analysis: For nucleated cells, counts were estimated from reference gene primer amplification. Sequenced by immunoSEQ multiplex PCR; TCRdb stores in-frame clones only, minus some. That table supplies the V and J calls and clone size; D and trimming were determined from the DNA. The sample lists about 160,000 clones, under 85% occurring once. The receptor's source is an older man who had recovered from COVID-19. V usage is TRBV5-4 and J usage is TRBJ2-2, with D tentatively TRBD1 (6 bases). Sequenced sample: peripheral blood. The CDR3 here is CASSFLVGAANTGELFF. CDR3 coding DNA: TGTGCCAGCAGCTTTTTGGTGGGGGCCGCGAACACCGGGGAGCTGTTTTTT. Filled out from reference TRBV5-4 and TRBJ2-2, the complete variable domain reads ETGVTQSPTHLIKTRGQQVTLRCSSQSGHNTVSWYQQALGQGPQFIFQYYREEENGRGNFPPRFSGLQFPNYSSELNVNALELDDSALYLCASSFLVGAANTGELFFGEGSRLTVL.